Presented here are 26 T cell receptor beta chains from one specimen sequenced in a study of T cell repertoires in cytomegalovirus infection. TCRdb re-called the reads through MiXCR, storing one row per CDR3 protein. Of approximately 500,000 distinct CDR3 sequences listed, 16% were seen once; the top ten hold roughly a quarter. Specimen: CD8+ T cells from PBMCs. Receptors were obtained from a human donor in good health (CMV status not recorded). Some clones in this sample may be carry-over from other donors' samples.

The chain couples TRBV27 to TRBJ1-1, with unresolved D. The CDR3 has 11 residues. V lost 10 bases and J lost 5, with 11 bases in between. CDR1 is MNHEY and CDR2 is SMNVEV in the germline V gene (reference sequence). The CDR3 loop reads CATRIGTEAFF. The CDR3 nucleotides read TGTGCCACCCGAATTGGGACTGAAGCTTTCTTT.

This chain joins TRBV12-3 or TRBV12-4 and TRBJ1-1; maybe TRBD1 (6 bases). The V gene lost 8 bases and the J gene lost 8 bases, with 9 bases spanning the gap. The CDR3 runs 10 residues. The CDR3 sequence is CASPGQEAFF. The CDR3 DNA reads as TGTGCCAGCCCCGGACAGGAAGCTTTCTTT.

A few counts support this clonotype. The gene calls are TRBV6-6 and TRBJ1-4; 9 nucleotides agree with TRBD1. Germline values: CDR1 MNHNY, CDR2 SVGAGI (reference sequence). Losses at the gene ends were 6 bases for V and 0 bases for J; bases not matched to a gene: 5. The CDR3 extends over 16 amino acids. CDR3 sequence reads: CASRSDRGATNEKLFF. DNA for the CDR3: TGTGCCAGCAGATCGGACAGGGGCGCAACTAATGAAAAACTGTTTTTT.

The gene calls are TRBV13 and TRBJ1-4; perhaps TRBD1 as D (5 bases). Germline CDR1 PRHDT, CDR2 FYEKMQ (reference sequence). Trimming took off 5 bases at V and 0 bases at J, with 13 bases between the two ends. The CDR3 consists of 16 residues. CDR3 nucleotide sequence: TGTGCCAGCAGCCAGCAGGGCCCTGCAACTAATGAAAAACTGTTTTTT. Translating it yields CASSQQGPATNEKLFF.

The chain has TRBV4-2 and TRBJ1-1; weak D call: TRBD1 (5 bases). Trimming stripped 0 bases from V and 0 bases from J, with 14 bases between. Germline-derived CDR1 and CDR2 are LGHNA and YNFKEQ. The CDR3 has 17 residues. CDR3 DNA: TGTGCCAGCAGCCAAGATCGCTTGGGGGAGATGAACACTGAAGCTTTCTTT. Protein sequence: CASSQDRLGEMNTEAFF.

In its sample, this clonotype was seen many times. The V and J genes are TRBV6-5 and TRBJ1-1; TRBD1 matches at 7 bases. The CDR3 sequence is 14 residues long. Germline V CDR1 and CDR2: MNHEY, SVGAGI. Trimming cost V 7 bases and J 5 bases; bases outside gene matches: 10. The CDR3 coding sequence is TGTGCCAGCACCATCGACAGGGTAGGGACTGAAGCTTTCTTT. As protein: CASTIDRVGTEAFF.

This clonotype has only a few counts. This chain uses TRBV29-1 with TRBJ2-7; the D gene is possibly TRBD1 (6 bases). CDR3 size: 11 residues. Per the germline V gene, CDR1 is SQVTM and CDR2 is ANQGSEA. With 4 bases removed from V and 2 bases from J, the gap between germline ends came to 6 bases. The CDR3 spells CSVAGAYEQYF. In DNA form, the CDR3 reads TGCAGCGTTGCAGGGGCCTACGAGCAGTACTTC.

This clonotype was found many times. This rearrangement joins TRBV27 to TRBJ1-5; 7 bases match TRBD1. CDR1 and CDR2 from the germline V gene are MNHEY and SMNVEV (reference sequence). The CDR3 length is 14 residues. V shed 4 bases and J 5 bases; nucleotides not matched to a gene: 5. The CDR3 region is CASSSTGIHQPQHF. CDR3 DNA: TGTGCCAGCAGTTCGACAGGGATACATCAGCCCCAGCATTTT.

Many counts were recorded for this clonotype. The chain carries TRBV11-3 and TRBJ2-3; no clear D. The CDR3 consists of 14 residues. V was clipped by 8 bases and J by 4 bases, with 16 bases between them. Germline V gene sequence: CDR1 SGHNT, CDR2 YENEEA. The CDR3 here is CASSDTFGADTQYF. The CDR3 DNA reads as TGTGCCAGCTCCGACACCTTTGGGGCAGATACGCAGTATTTT.

Many counts were recorded for this clonotype. The chain carries TRBV7-3 and TRBJ2-3, with unresolved D. Trimming took off 5 bases at V and 5 bases at J, with 17 bases between the two ends. Germline V lookup: CDR1 SGHTA, CDR2 FQGTGA. The CDR3 covers 15 residues. CDR3 sequence (DNA): TGTGCCAGCAGCAAGCTTGTGGGGAAAAAAGATACGCAGTATTTT. It specifies CASSKLVGKKDTQYF.

The rearrangement links TRBV27 to TRBJ2-1, with a weak D call TRBD1 (5 bases). The CDR3 is 14 amino acids. CDR1 and CDR2 (germline): MNHEY, SMNVEV (reference sequence). Deletions cut 5 bases from V and 0 bases from J, with 8 bases between. The chain's CDR3 is CASSVGVSYNEQFF. As DNA, the CDR3 is TGTGCCAGCAGTGTAGGGGTCTCCTACAATGAGCAGTTCTTC.

V gene TRBV6-6 combines with J gene TRBJ1-5, with 9 bases matching TRBD1. Germline trimming cut 6 bases from V and 4 bases from J; bases unmatched to any gene: 1. The CDR3 consists of 13 residues. From germline, CDR1 is MNHNY and CDR2 SVGAGI (reference sequence). CDR3 in DNA: TGTGCCAGCAGGACAGGGGGGAATCAGCCCCAGCATTTT. Protein product: CASRTGGNQPQHF.

In its sample, this clonotype was seen many times. The chain recombines TRBV7-9 with TRBJ1-1, with D possibly TRBD1 on 5 matching bases. Trimming removed 5 bases from V and 0 bases from J, with 7 bases in between. The V gene's germline CDR1 is SEHNR and CDR2 FQNEAQ (reference sequence). The CDR3 consists of 13 residues. The CDR3 region has the DNA TGTGCCAGCAGCGGGGGGGTGAACACTGAAGCTTTCTTT. It encodes CASSGGVNTEAFF.

This clonotype has more than one count but fewer than ten. The rearrangement uses TRBV24-1 and TRBJ2-3, with D unresolved. CDR1 KGHDR and CDR2 SFDVKD come from the germline V gene. The CDR3 consists of 12 residues. The V end lost 4 bases, the J end lost 4 bases, and 5 bases lay between the germline ends. The CDR3 region is CATSEGPDTQYF. The DNA of the CDR3 is TGTGCCACCAGTGAAGGGCCAGATACGCAGTATTTT.

This clonotype was observed many times. This chain connects TRBV4-2 to TRBJ2-2, with TRBD2 identical over 9 bases. V lost 0 bases to trimming and J lost 4 bases; unmatched junction nucleotides: 6. This CDR3 has 17 residues. The germline gives CDR1 LGHNA, CDR2 YNFKEQ. The CDR3 sequence is CASSQDGLAGTTGELFF. In nucleotides, the CDR3 is TGTGCCAGCAGCCAAGACGGGCTAGCGGGGACCACCGGGGAGCTGTTTTTT.

The table lists this clonotype with many counts. The rearrangement links TRBV12-5 to TRBJ1-2, with 7 bases matching TRBD1. CDR1 is LGHNT, CDR2 FRNRAP, per germline. Trimming cost V 6 bases and J 8 bases; bases outside gene matches: 12. The CDR3 has 14 amino acids. CDR3 region: CASGPPQGTEGYTF. CDR3 sequence (DNA): TGTGCTAGTGGCCCCCCTCAGGGGACAGAAGGCTACACCTTC.

Many counts were recorded for this clonotype. The chain couples TRBV12-5 to TRBJ2-5, with 7 bases matching TRBD1. The CDR3 runs to 16 residues. V shed 1 base and J 5 bases; nucleotides not matched to a gene: 10. Germline V gene data show CDR1 as LGHNT and CDR2 as FRNRAP. The CDR3 is CASGLGGRGGSETQYF. The DNA for the CDR3 is TGTGCTAGTGGTTTGGGAGGCAGAGGGGGCAGTGAGACCCAGTACTTC. Variable domain in full (rest from reference TRBV12-5 and TRBJ2-5): DARVTQTPRHKVTEMGQEVTMRCQPILGHNTVFWYRQTMMQGLELLAYFRNRAPLDDSGMPKDRFSAEMPDATLATLKIQPSEPRDSAVYFCASGLGGRGGSETQYFGPGTRLLVL.

This clonotype was seen at least ten times. CDR3 nucleotide sequence: TGTGCCATCACGGACATTATGAACACTGAAGCTTTCTTT. Its protein is CAITDIMNTEAFF. The chain links TRBV19 to TRBJ1-1, with a possible D match to TRBD1 (5 bases). This CDR3 has 13 residues. Per germline, CDR1 LNHDA and CDR2 SQIVND (reference sequence). Trimming stripped 10 bases from V and 0 bases from J, with 12 bases between. Using reference TRBV19 and TRBJ1-1 for the parts outside the CDR3, the full variable domain is DGGITQSPKYLFRKEGQNVTLSCEQNLNHDAMYWYRQDPGQGLRLIYYSQIVNDFQKGDIAEGYSVSREKKESFPLTVTSAQKNPTAFYLCAITDIMNTEAFFGQGTRLTVV.

This clonotype was counted only a few times. The chain employs TRBV30 and TRBJ1-5; D is ambiguous. Germline CDR1 is GTSNPN and CDR2 is SVGIG (reference sequence). The CDR3 sequence is 15 residues long. The V end was cut by 0 bases, the J end by 0 bases, with 9 bases between. The CDR3 region has the DNA TGTGCCTGGAGTGTGGGGTTCTATAGCAATCAGCCCCAGCATTTT. It specifies CAWSVGFYSNQPQHF.

This clonotype was seen at least ten times. CDR3 sequence reads: CASSPGGGTDTQYF. Written as DNA, the CDR3 is TGTGCCAGCAGCCCCGGAGGAGGCACAGATACGCAGTATTTT. V gene TRBV11-3 combines with J gene TRBJ2-3, with D possibly matching TRBD2 (5 bases). In germline, CDR1 is SGHNT, CDR2 YENEEA. CDR3 length equals 14 residues. Trimming cost V 5 bases and J 1 base, with 10 bases left between them.

The chain uses TRBV6-5 and TRBJ2-1; D perhaps matches TRBD2 (5 bases). Germline V gives CDR1 MNHEY, CDR2 SVGAGI. This CDR3 region has 15 residues. V lost 0 bases and J 8 bases, leaving 14 bases between the germline ends. CDR3 sequence: CASSYSAALGYEQFF. The CDR3 DNA sequence: TGTGCCAGCAGTTACTCAGCGGCGCTAGGGTATGAGCAGTTCTTC.

This clonotype was detected ten times or more. The CDR3 coding sequence is TGTGCCAGCAGCCTAGAGGCGGGACAAAACGAGCAGTACTTC. Protein: CASSLEAGQNEQYF. V is TRBV7-9 and J is TRBJ2-7; D might be TRBD1 or TRBD2, each matching 6 bases. Germline V lookup: CDR1 SEHNR, CDR2 FQNEAQ (reference sequence). Trimming pared 5 bases from V and 5 bases from J, leaving 16 bases between. The CDR3 spans 14 residues.

This clonotype was counted at least ten times. A much larger clone differs from this one at a single base, so this may be a read error. Here the CDR3 reads CASSLGHEQFF. CDR3 coding DNA: TGTGCCAGCAGCTTAGGCCATGAGCAGTTCTTC. This chain joins TRBV7-3 and TRBJ2-1; D remains unclear. Germline assignment: CDR1 SGHTA and CDR2 FQGTGA. CDR3 length: 11 residues. V was trimmed by 2 bases and J by 8 bases, leaving 4 bases between them.

There are many counts of this clonotype. The genes are TRBV27 and TRBJ2-2; D remains ambiguous. The CDR3 has 12 residues. From germline, CDR1 is MNHEY and CDR2 SMNVEV (reference sequence). Trimming cost V 6 bases and J 6 bases, with 8 bases left between them. The CDR3 DNA sequence: TGTGCCAGCAGCTTAGTGCCCGGGGAGCTGTTTTTT. Protein: CASSLVPGELFF.

At least ten counts were recorded for this clonotype. This chain joins TRBV7-6 and TRBJ2-2; weak D call: TRBD1 (6 bases). Germline V CDR1 and CDR2: SGHVS, FNYEAQ. The CDR3 consists of 17 residues. V was pared by 1 base and J by 8 bases, with 20 bases between. CDR3 sequence reads: CASSLGPGHYRSGELFF. CDR3 sequence (DNA): TGTGCCAGCAGCTTAGGACCGGGACACTACCGTAGTGGGGAGCTGTTTTTT.

As regards this clonotype: A much larger clone is a single base away; this may be a read error. This sequence joins TRBV6-2 or TRBV6-3 and TRBJ1-1; a possible D gene is TRBD1 (5 bases). This CDR3 comprises 14 residues. V gave up 8 bases and J gave up 4 bases, with 17 bases separating them. From germline, CDR1 is MNHEY and CDR2 SVGEGT. The chain's CDR3 is CASRIRAGGTEAFF. CDR3 DNA sequence: TGTGCCAGCCGCATCAGGGCGGGCGGCACTGAAGCTTTCTTT.